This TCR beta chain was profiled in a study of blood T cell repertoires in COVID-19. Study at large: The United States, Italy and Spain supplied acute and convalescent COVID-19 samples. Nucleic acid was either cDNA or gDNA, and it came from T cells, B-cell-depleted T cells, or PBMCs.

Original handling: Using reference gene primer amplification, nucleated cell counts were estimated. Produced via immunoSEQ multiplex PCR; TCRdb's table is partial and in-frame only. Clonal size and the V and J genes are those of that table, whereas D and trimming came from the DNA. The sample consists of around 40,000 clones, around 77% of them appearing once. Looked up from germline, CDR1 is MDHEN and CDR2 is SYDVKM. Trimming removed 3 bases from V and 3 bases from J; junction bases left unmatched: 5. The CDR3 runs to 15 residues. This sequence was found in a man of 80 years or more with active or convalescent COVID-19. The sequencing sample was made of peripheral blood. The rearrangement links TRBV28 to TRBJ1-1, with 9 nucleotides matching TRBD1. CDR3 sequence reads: CASSFPTGGYTEAFF. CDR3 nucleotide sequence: TGTGCCAGCAGTTTCCCCACAGGGGGCTACACTGAAGCTTTCTTT.